A single sample gave rise to the 17 T cell receptor beta chains below, sequenced in a study of T cells in Graves' hyperthyroidism and ophthalmopathy. From RNA transcripts, TCR beta CDR3 regions were amplified. The HTBI primer set was used in a first-round RT-PCR of the TCR CDR3. TCRdb recomputed calls from the multiplex PCR reads with MiXCR, one row per CDR3 protein. The sample yields around 350,000 distinct CDR3 sequences, about a sixth seen once. Sequencing was done on a sample of blood. The receptor source for this set is a woman in her thirties with Graves' hyperthyroidism that later progressed to Graves' ophthalmopathy.

This clonotype was seen many times. This chain joins TRBV27 and TRBJ2-1, with TRBD2 matching 11 bases. The CDR3 is 17 residues long. Per the germline V gene, CDR1 is MNHEY and CDR2 is SMNVEV (reference sequence). With V trimmed by 1 base and J by 5 bases, 7 bases remained unmatched. The CDR3 loop reads CASSLLTSGTRDNEQFF. The CDR3 DNA follows: TGTGCCAGCAGTTTATTGACTAGCGGGACGAGGGACAATGAGCAGTTCTTC.

At least ten counts were recorded for this clonotype. The chain carries TRBV29-1 and TRBJ2-5; D not certain. CDR1 is SQVTM, CDR2 ANQGSEA, per germline. The CDR3 runs 12 residues. V lost 3 bases and J 2 bases, leaving 7 bases between the germline ends. CDR3 loop: CSVESEQETQYF. The CDR3 DNA follows: TGCAGCGTTGAGTCAGAACAAGAGACCCAGTACTTC.

This clonotype was counted many times. The genes are TRBV27 and TRBJ1-5; D might be TRBD1 (5 bases). The CDR3 sequence is 14 residues long. Trimming left V 1 base short and J 3 bases short, with 7 bases between. CDR1 MNHEY and CDR2 SMNVEV come from the germline V gene (reference sequence). CDR3 loop: CASSLWGPNQPQHF. For the CDR3, the DNA is TGTGCCAGCAGTTTATGGGGCCCCAATCAGCCCCAGCATTTT.

The chain links TRBV28 to TRBJ2-5; D not resolved. Looked up from germline, CDR1 is MDHEN and CDR2 is SYDVKM. Trimming stripped 6 bases from V and 4 bases from J, with 18 bases between. This CDR3 spans 15 amino acids. The CDR3 is CASSFTPITGETQYF. The CDR3 DNA reads as TGTGCCAGCAGCTTTACCCCCATCACGGGAGAGACCCAGTACTTC.

The table lists this clonotype with many counts. The V call is TRBV27, the J call TRBJ2-3; 7 nucleotides align to TRBD1. CDR3 size: 15 residues. Germline V gene lookup returns CDR1 MNHEY and CDR2 SMNVEV (reference sequence). The J segment lost 0 bases and the V segment lost 5 bases, leaving 5 bases of the junction unmatched. The CDR3 region has the DNA TGTGCCAGCAGTCCTGGACAGGACAGCACAGATACGCAGTATTTT. Translated: CASSPGQDSTDTQYF.

This clonotype occurred many times. The rearrangement uses TRBV28 and TRBJ1-6, with D perhaps matching TRBD1 (5 bases). This CDR3 comprises 14 residues. Germline CDR1 is MDHEN and CDR2 is SYDVKM. V was pared by 5 bases and J by 7 bases, with 12 bases between. For the CDR3, the DNA is TGTGCCAGCAGTCCGGGGGGGGGGAATTCACCCCTCCACTTT. Its translation is CASSPGGGNSPLHF.

In its sample, this clonotype was seen many times. This rearrangement joins TRBV20-1 to TRBJ2-2, with 8 nucleotides matching TRBD1. CDR1 and CDR2 from the germline V gene are DFQATT and SNEGSKA (reference sequence). CDR3 size: 15 residues. The trim removed 5 bases at V and 4 bases at J, leaving 9 bases unmatched. CDR3 in amino acids: CSADGQGEGTGELFF. The DNA for the CDR3 is TGCAGTGCTGACGGACAGGGTGAGGGCACCGGGGAGCTGTTTTTT.

This clonotype was found many times. This sequence joins TRBV7-8 and TRBJ2-5; D ambiguous. Trimming shortened V by 1 base and J by 5 bases, and 2 bases separated the two germline ends. Germline V CDR1 and CDR2: SGHVS, FQNEAQ. This CDR3 region has 11 residues. CDR3 region: CASSLVETQYF. CDR3 sequence (DNA): TGTGCCAGCAGCTTAGTTGAGACCCAGTACTTC.

This clonotype was counted ten times or more. The chain has TRBV5-5 and TRBJ2-7, with 10 bases identical to TRBD1. Trimming removed 4 bases from V and 3 bases from J; junction bases left unmatched: 7. The CDR3 runs 15 residues. Germline CDR1 SGHKS, CDR2 YYEKEE (reference sequence). The CDR3, as DNA: TGTGCCAGCAGCCAGACAGGGGGCGAAATCTACGAGCAGTACTTC. This codes for CASSQTGGEIYEQYF. Full variable domain (rest looked up from reference TRBV5-5 and TRBJ2-7): DAGVTQSPTHLIKTRGQQVTLRCSPISGHKSVSWYQQVLGQGPQFIFQYYEKEERGRGNFPDRFSARQFPNYSSELNVNALLLGDSALYLCASSQTGGEIYEQYFGPGTRLTVT.

This clonotype has just one count. V gene TRBV19 combines with J gene TRBJ2-3; no firm D call. The V end was cut by 6 bases, the J end by 4 bases, with 14 bases between. Per the germline V gene, CDR1 is LNHDA and CDR2 is SQIVND (reference sequence). The CDR3 runs 14 residues. The CDR3 sequence is CASSDWGSADTQYF. The CDR3 DNA is TGTGCCAGTAGCGACTGGGGATCAGCAGATACGCAGTATTTT.

This chain joins TRBV3-1 and TRBJ1-4; no firm D call. Per the germline V gene, CDR1 is LGHDT and CDR2 is YNNKEL (reference sequence). The CDR3 totals 15 residues. V shed 7 bases and J shed 0 bases, with 12 bases lying between them. Here the CDR3 DNA reads TGTGCCAGCACCGGTTCACCCGCAACTAATGAAAAACTGTTTTTT. Translated, it gives CASTGSPATNEKLFF.

This clonotype was recorded at least ten times. The chain joins TRBV6-2 or TRBV6-3 to TRBJ2-5; 7 bases are a match to TRBD1. This CDR3 spans 16 amino acids. CDR1 is MNHEY, CDR2 SVGEGT, per germline. The V segment lost 0 bases and the J segment 3 bases; nucleotides outside the gene matches: 7. CDR3 coding DNA: TGTGCCAGCAGTTACTCGCTGCGGCAGGGGGAAGAGACCCAGTACTTC. As protein: CASSYSLRQGEETQYF.

The V and J genes are TRBV30 and TRBJ2-1; 11 bases agree with TRBD2. V gave up 2 bases and J gave up 8 bases; unmatched junction bases: 5. The CDR3 is made up of 14 amino acids. Germline-derived CDR1 and CDR2 are GTSNPN and SVGIG (reference sequence). CDR3 bases: TGTGCCTGGAGTCAAACGGGACTAGCGGATGAGCAGTTCTTC. Residues: CAWSQTGLADEQFF.

This clonotype was detected only a few times. This chain's CDR3 is CASSLDGWASTDTQYF. CDR3 in DNA: TGTGCCAGCAGCTTAGACGGTTGGGCAAGCACAGATACGCAGTATTTT. This chain joins TRBV11-2 and TRBJ2-3; D ambiguous. The CDR3 runs to 16 residues. The V end was cut by 0 bases, the J end by 0 bases, with 10 bases between. CDR1 is SGHAT, CDR2 FQNNGV, per germline.

This clonotype has a count of ten or more. The rearrangement uses TRBV5-6 and TRBJ1-1; D remains ambiguous. With 4 bases removed from V and 8 bases from J, the gap between germline ends came to 18 bases. The CDR3 is 14 residues long. The germline V gene encodes CDR1 SGHDT and CDR2 YYEEEE. CDR3 nucleotides: TGTGCCAGCAGCAAGGGTGGGCCCCCCGGGGAAGCTTTCTTT. Translated: CASSKGGPPGEAFF.

By proportion, this clonotype is medium-sized. The J gene is TRBJ2-5, the V gene TRBV12-3 or TRBV12-4; TRBD1 might be the D (6 bases). CDR3 length: 13 residues. Trimming took off 0 bases at V and 10 bases at J, with 12 bases between the two ends. The CDR3 DNA follows: TGTGCCAGCAGTTTAGCGAACAGGGATGACCAGTACTTC. Translated: CASSLANRDDQYF.

There are many counts of this clonotype. This rearrangement joins TRBV6-2 or TRBV6-3 to TRBJ1-4; the match to TRBD1 covers 7 bases. Germline CDR1 is MNHEY and CDR2 is SVGEGT. The CDR3 has 14 residues. Trimming at V came to 3 bases and at J to 8 bases, leaving 6 bases not matched to a gene. The CDR3 is CASSYSTGNEKLFF. Written as DNA, the CDR3 is TGTGCCAGCAGTTATTCGACAGGGAACGAAAAACTGTTTTTT.